The 6 T cell receptor beta chains reported below all come from one sample, sequenced in a study of regulatory T cells in long-lasting Graves disease. With iRepertoire HTBI primers and Arm-PCR of CDR3 regions, TCR beta libraries were built. TCRdb processed the multiplex PCR reads anew with MiXCR; each CDR3 protein has one entry. The repertoire has 300,000 to 500,000 distinct CDR3 sequences, roughly 20% of them found once; the top ten carry around 21%. Time point defined: persistent/refractory GD, antithyroid drugs over 5 years with positive TRAb. Researchers made the TCR library from RNA that was extracted from PBMCs. Sequencing used peripheral blood mononuclear cells (PBMCs), obtained when the disease was refractory, from a patient treated with antithyroid drugs. The receptors stem from a female donor with Graves disease.

The chain is built from TRBV24-1 and TRBJ2-2, with 8 positions matching TRBD2. V dropped 5 bases and J dropped 5; count of bases not matched to a gene: 9. Germline V gene lookup returns CDR1 KGHDR and CDR2 SFDVKD. The CDR3 extends over 16 amino acids. This chain's CDR3 is CATSVTGLAGTGELFF. DNA of the CDR3: TGTGCCACCAGTGTAACAGGACTAGCCGGGACCGGGGAGCTGTTTTTT.

This clonotype came up many times. The chain is built from TRBV6-1 and TRBJ1-5; possible D gene TRBD1, 5 bases. Germline V gene lookup returns CDR1 MNHNS and CDR2 SASEGT. This CDR3 has 13 residues. The V end lost 8 bases, the J end lost 1 base, and 9 bases lay between the germline ends. CDR3 protein: CASLRDSNQPQHF. The CDR3 nucleotides are TGTGCCAGCCTCCGGGACAGCAATCAGCCCCAGCATTTT.

The chain couples TRBV20-1 to TRBJ2-4; D is possibly TRBD2 (6 bases). Between the trimmed V and J ends, which lost 6 bases and 7 bases, there was a span of 19 bases. This CDR3 comprises 14 residues. Looked up from germline, CDR1 is DFQATT and CDR2 is SNEGSKA (reference sequence). The CDR3 region has the DNA TGCAGTGCGCGACTGGAGGGCGGTCGGAACATTCAGTACTTC. This sequence encodes CSARLEGGRNIQYF.

The rearrangement uses TRBV7-9 and TRBJ2-5; no clear D gene. The length of the CDR3 is 13 residues. Trimming removed 2 bases from V and 2 bases from J, with 6 bases in between. Germline assignment: CDR1 SEHNR and CDR2 FQNEAQ (reference sequence). The CDR3 here is CASSLNTQETQYF. CDR3 sequence (DNA): TGTGCCAGCAGCTTAAACACTCAAGAGACCCAGTACTTC. The full variable domain, completed using reference TRBV7-9 and TRBJ2-5, is DTGVSQNPRHKITKRGQNVTFRCDPISEHNRLYWYRQTLGQGPEFLTYFQNEAQLEKSRLLSDRFSAERPKGSFSTLEIQRTEQGDSAMYLCASSLNTQETQYFGPGTRLLVL.

This clonotype was seen more than once but under ten times. V and J are TRBV7-9 and TRBJ2-5; a weak D match, TRBD1 (5 bases). V was clipped by 8 bases and J by 5 bases, with 27 bases between them. This CDR3 region has 17 residues. The V gene's germline CDR1 is SEHNR and CDR2 FQNEAQ (reference sequence). The DNA for the CDR3 is TGTGCCAGCTCCGACCCGGACGACTGGCAGGGTAACGAGACCCAGTACTTC. The encoded protein is CASSDPDDWQGNETQYF.

At least ten counts were recorded for this clonotype. The V and J genes are TRBV7-2 and TRBJ2-6; the match to TRBD2 covers 11 bases. The germline V gene has CDR1 SGHTA and CDR2 FQGNSA. The CDR3 covers 17 residues. V trimming: 3 bases; J trimming: 0 bases; junction bases outside the gene matches: 1. The CDR3 nucleotides read TGTGCCAGCAGCTTTAGCGGGAGGGCCTCTGGGGCCAACGTCCTGACTTTC. Its protein is CASSFSGRASGANVLTF.